The rows below give T cell receptor beta chains drawn from one sample of a study of cytomegalovirus exposure and HLA in healthy donors. Sequencing was performed with immunoSEQ multiplex PCR; in TCRdb, only in-frame clones are kept and a portion is missing. Altogether over 150,000 clones are present, roughly 73% being singletons, with the ten largest covering over 4.5%. Sequencing was performed on PBMCs. These receptors were collected from a male donor in good health and CMV-seronegative. Each CDR3 is given with its conserved first and last residue. The D gene is left open where the match is weak. Rows give clone size only sometimes, using once, few, many, or a class for an expanded clone.

cdr3_aa clone_size j_call v_call d_call
CASSIYGGQPQHF . TRBJ1-5 TRBV19 .
CASSFGGVGNNEQFF . TRBJ2-1 TRBV5-6 TRBD2
CASSLSGGGAEAFF . TRBJ1-1 TRBV27 .
CASSLDRGTEAFF few TRBJ1-1 TRBV27 TRBD1
CDSSSGVTEAFF . TRBJ1-1 TRBV5-1 .
CASSLAGTGVPLAAFF . TRBJ1-1 TRBV28 TRBD1
CASSLGSQETQYF . TRBJ2-5 TRBV27 .
CASSLNPGFPYNEQFF . TRBJ2-1 TRBV28 .
CAWSGTGHVGNTIYF . TRBJ1-3 TRBV30 TRBD1
CASSQGPDSTGELFF medium-sized TRBJ2-2 TRBV4-3 .
CASSIGGTELNIQYF . TRBJ2-4 TRBV19 .
CASSRGTSATYEQYF once TRBJ2-7 TRBV19 TRBD2
CASSLTGEPYGYTF many TRBJ1-2 TRBV21-1 .
CASKLGGPSSYNEQFF . TRBJ2-1 TRBV27 .
CASSDPGTGGTHGYTF . TRBJ1-2 TRBV25-1 TRBD1
CASSFPGQTYEQYF . TRBJ2-7 TRBV7-9 TRBD1
CASSQGGGSTDTQYF once TRBJ2-3 TRBV14 TRBD2
CASRDRDTANYGYTF . TRBJ1-2 TRBV6-5 .
CASSSLGAGDNEQFF . TRBJ2-1 TRBV28 .
CASSPKHRGGANVLTF . TRBJ2-6 TRBV19 TRBD1
CASSFGSGGYTDTQYF few TRBJ2-3 TRBV27 TRBD1
CSVDWQGGTGELFF . TRBJ2-2 TRBV29-1 .
CASSYSRLEKLFF . TRBJ1-4 TRBV6-5 .
CASSVTGGNNEQFF . TRBJ2-1 TRBV9 TRBD2
CASSYQGGGSYEQYF . TRBJ2-7 TRBV6-5 TRBD2
CASSVGTGHSPLHF . TRBJ1-6 TRBV5-1 TRBD1
CASGTAGNNQPQHF . TRBJ1-5 TRBV6-1 TRBD1
CASSPSGGTYNEQFF . TRBJ2-1 TRBV7-2 TRBD2
CASTPRVQGTSYEQYF . TRBJ2-7 TRBV6-6 TRBD1
CASSYTINYGYTF . TRBJ1-2 TRBV7-8 .
CASSENPGLQETQYF . TRBJ2-5 TRBV5-4 .
CATCLGQGALNTEAFF . TRBJ1-1 TRBV12-5 TRBD1
CASSRQGATGELFF . TRBJ2-2 TRBV27 TRBD1
CASSPLSGTEAFF . TRBJ1-1 TRBV6-5 .
CASSLGGASGYTF . TRBJ1-2 TRBV7-2 .
CASSLSIAGTVNYGYTF few TRBJ1-2 TRBV27 .
CASSEFRGRTDTQYF . TRBJ2-3 TRBV6-1 .
CASRTDRVGEQFF . TRBJ2-1 TRBV2 TRBD1
CASSFFRGGTVRETQYF . TRBJ2-5 TRBV28 .
CASSLNSGSPPYNEQFF . TRBJ2-1 TRBV7-3 TRBD2
CASLGGVRSPLHF . TRBJ1-6 TRBV6-1 .
CASSLGGSHQETQYF once TRBJ2-5 TRBV7-3 TRBD2
CASSVGAGSYEQYF . . TRBV9 .
CASSDRQLKNIQYF once TRBJ2-4 TRBV6-1 .